The 31 T cell receptor beta chains below were found in one sample sequenced in a study of human thymus T cells. Produced via immunoSEQ multiplex PCR; TCRdb's table is partial and in-frame only. Among approximately 46,000 clones listed, approximately 95% were seen once. Source material: blood. The receptors shown here come from a girl in the first two years of life with a congenital heart defect but otherwise immunologically healthy.

The chain couples TRBV9 to TRBJ2-5; 8 positions agree with TRBD1. The germline CDR1 and CDR2 sequences are SGDLS and YYNGEE. V lost 2 bases to trimming and J lost 2 bases; unmatched junction nucleotides: 8. The length of the CDR3 is 16 residues. This chain's CDR3 is CASSVSGGGLQETQYF. For the CDR3, the DNA is TGTGCCAGCAGCGTTTCAGGGGGCGGTTTGCAAGAGACCCAGTACTTC.

The V call is TRBV7-9, the J call TRBJ2-2, with 7 nucleotides matching TRBD2. Looked up from germline, CDR1 is SEHNR and CDR2 is FQNEAQ (reference sequence). This CDR3 spans 18 amino acids. With V trimmed by 5 bases and J by 5 bases, 17 bases remained unmatched. The CDR3 spells CASSLRRPRDYLTGELFF. The CDR3 nucleotides are TGTGCCAGCAGCCTCCGAAGACCGCGGGACTATCTGACCGGGGAGCTGTTTTTT. Full variable domain (outside the CDR3, taken from reference TRBV7-9 and TRBJ2-2): DTGVSQNPRHKITKRGQNVTFRCDPISEHNRLYWYRQTLGQGPEFLTYFQNEAQLEKSRLLSDRFSAERPKGSFSTLEIQRTEQGDSAMYLCASSLRRPRDYLTGELFFGEGSRLTVL.

The V gene is TRBV19, the J gene TRBJ2-2; D remains ambiguous. Trimming stripped 4 bases from V and 0 bases from J, with 21 bases between. Germline V gene sequence: CDR1 LNHDA, CDR2 SQIVND (reference sequence). CDR3 length: 19 amino acids. The CDR3 bases are TGTGCCAGTAGTACGCCCCGGTTAGGGTTCGCCTCGAACACCGGGGAGCTGTTTTTT. Amino acid sequence: CASSTPRLGFASNTGELFF.

The chain couples TRBV6-6 to TRBJ2-7; 8 nucleotides line up with TRBD1. V lost 5 bases and J lost 0; bases outside the gene matches: 3. From germline, CDR1 is MNHNY and CDR2 SVGAGI (reference sequence). This CDR3 has 14 residues. The CDR3 protein is CASSTTGGSYEQYF. The DNA of the CDR3 is TGTGCCAGCAGTACCACAGGGGGCTCCTACGAGCAGTACTTC.

The chain links TRBV28 to TRBJ2-3; D is undetermined. Germline-derived CDR1 and CDR2 are MDHEN and SYDVKM. This CDR3 contains 12 residues. The ends were cut back, 5 bases at V and 2 bases at J, with 5 bases in the middle. CDR3 coding DNA: TGTGCCAGCAGTCCCAACACAGATACGCAGTATTTT. Protein sequence: CASSPNTDTQYF.

V is TRBV19 and J is TRBJ2-2; D might be TRBD1 (6 bases). Deletions cut 1 base from V and 7 bases from J, with 10 bases between. Per the germline V gene, CDR1 is LNHDA and CDR2 is SQIVND (reference sequence). This CDR3 has 14 residues. The CDR3 reads CASSIVGASGELFF. The CDR3 DNA reads as TGTGCCAGTAGTATAGTGGGGGCTAGCGGGGAGCTGTTTTTT.

The chain carries TRBV2 and TRBJ2-4; D may be TRBD2 (5 bases). Germline V CDR1 and CDR2: SNHLY, FYNNEI. The CDR3 has 12 amino acids. The V end was cut by 6 bases, the J end by 7 bases, with 10 bases between. The DNA for the CDR3 is TGTGCCAGCAGCCCACGCGGGAACATTCAGTACTTC. Translation gives CASSPRGNIQYF.

This sequence joins TRBV4-1 and TRBJ2-1, with TRBD2 matching 14 bases. CDR1 and CDR2 (germline): MGHRA, YSYEKL. The CDR3 is 17 residues long. V was pared by 0 bases and J by 8 bases, with 6 bases of the junction left unmatched. DNA for the CDR3: TGCGCCAGCAGCCAAGATCCCGGGACTAGCGGGAGCTATGAGCAGTTCTTC. Its protein product is CASSQDPGTSGSYEQFF.

The genes are TRBV11-2 and TRBJ2-3; tentative D call: TRBD2 (5 bases). Germline-derived CDR1 and CDR2 are SGHAT and FQNNGV. The CDR3 consists of 16 residues. The V and J ends lost 0 bases and 8 bases respectively, with 18 bases between them. The CDR3 loop reads CASSLDMGVGLLTQYF. The CDR3 coding sequence is TGTGCCAGCAGCTTAGATATGGGAGTTGGGCTCCTTACGCAGTATTTT.

This sequence joins TRBV7-2 and TRBJ1-3; D is perhaps TRBD1 (5 bases). CDR1 is SGHTA and CDR2 is FQGNSA in the germline V gene. V was shortened by 3 bases and J by 0 bases, with 9 bases between the two germline ends. This CDR3 spans 15 amino acids. CDR3 region: CASSFGGNSGNTIYF. The CDR3 DNA reads TGTGCCAGCAGCTTCGGGGGGAACTCTGGAAACACCATATATTTT.

There are a few counts of this clone. The chain employs TRBV5-4 and TRBJ1-1; D remains unclear. This CDR3 has 12 amino acids. Germline V gene lookup returns CDR1 SGHNT and CDR2 YYREEE (reference sequence). Deletions cut 1 base from V and 11 bases from J, with 12 bases between. The CDR3 loop is CASSLYPQPAFF. The CDR3 DNA follows: TGTGCCAGCAGCTTGTATCCCCAACCCGCTTTCTTT.

The genes are TRBV4-1 and TRBJ2-2; 14 bases fit TRBD2. CDR1 MGHRA and CDR2 YSYEKL come from the germline V gene. The junction had 5 bases not matched to a gene; V was cut back by 4 bases and J by 7 bases. The CDR3 is 16 residues long. The CDR3 coding sequence is TGCGCCAGCAGCCCGACTAGCGGGAGGGCGGGCGGGGAGCTGTTTTTT. Amino acid sequence: CASSPTSGRAGGELFF.

The rearrangement links TRBV5-1 to TRBJ2-7, with TRBD1 identical over 8 bases. Losses at the gene ends were 5 bases for V and 1 base for J; bases not matched to a gene: 14. The length of the CDR3 is 17 residues. Germline V gives CDR1 SGHRS, CDR2 YFSETQ. Written as DNA, the CDR3 is TGCGCCAGCAGGAGGGACAGGTCTAGCCGTAGATCCTACGAGCAGTACTTC. It is translated as CASRRDRSSRRSYEQYF.

The chain links TRBV9 to TRBJ2-1, with TRBD2 matching over 8 bases. Germline V lookup: CDR1 SGDLS, CDR2 YYNGEE. V trimming: 2 bases; J trimming: 2 bases; junction bases outside the gene matches: 3. This CDR3 is built from 15 residues. The CDR3 nucleotides are TGTGCCAGCAGCGTCTTAGCGGGACCCTACAATGAGCAGTTCTTC. Its protein product is CASSVLAGPYNEQFF.

The chain recombines TRBV13 with TRBJ2-3, with 11 bases fitting TRBD2. The V gene end was trimmed by 0 bases and the J gene end by 4 bases; junction bases not matched to a gene: 3. The CDR3 consists of 16 residues. Germline V gene lookup returns CDR1 PRHDT and CDR2 FYEKMQ (reference sequence). CDR3 sequence: CASSLGLAGVSDTQYF. Written as DNA, the CDR3 is TGTGCCAGCAGCTTAGGACTAGCGGGAGTGTCAGATACGCAGTATTTT.

The chain employs TRBV25-1 and TRBJ2-7; tentative D call: TRBD1 (6 bases). Germline V gives CDR1 MGHDK, CDR2 SYGVNS. V was shortened by 6 bases and J by 3 bases, with 9 bases between the two germline ends. The CDR3 loop spans 12 amino acids. DNA for the CDR3: TGTGCCAGCAGCCCGGGACACTACGAGCAGTACTTC. Translation gives CASSPGHYEQYF.

The chain couples TRBV29-1 to TRBJ2-7, with 9 bases lining up with TRBD1. CDR3 length: 14 residues. Losses at the gene ends were 4 bases for V and 7 bases for J; bases not matched to a gene: 11. Germline CDR1 is SQVTM and CDR2 is ANQGSEA. This CDR3 is CSVVGRDRVQEQYF. Here the CDR3 DNA reads TGCAGCGTTGTAGGTCGGGACAGGGTACAGGAGCAGTACTTC.

The chain recombines TRBV5-1 with TRBJ2-1; D is possibly TRBD1 or TRBD2 (5 bases each). Germline V lookup: CDR1 SGHRS, CDR2 YFSETQ. V was shortened by 4 bases and J by 12 bases, with 14 bases between the two germline ends. The CDR3 is 12 residues long. The CDR3 reads CASSPSSGRQFF. CDR3 nucleotide sequence: TGCGCCAGCAGCCCTTCCTCGGGACGGCAGTTCTTC.

J is TRBJ1-2 and V is TRBV2, with D hard to call. The V end was cut by 1 base, the J end by 2 bases, with 11 bases between. The germline V gene encodes CDR1 SNHLY and CDR2 FYNNEI. This CDR3 comprises 15 residues. The CDR3, as DNA: TGTGCCAGCAGTGAAGGAACCGGGCCAAACTATGGCTACACCTTC. Encoded protein: CASSEGTGPNYGYTF.

The gene calls are TRBV5-1 and TRBJ2-2; a possible D gene is TRBD2 (6 bases). The germline V gene encodes CDR1 SGHRS and CDR2 YFSETQ. The CDR3 has 14 residues. V lost 3 bases to trimming and J lost 4 bases, with 10 bases between them. CDR3 in DNA: TGCGCCAGCAGCTACGGGAGTGGCACCGGGGAGCTGTTTTTT. Translated, it gives CASSYGSGTGELFF.

V gene TRBV7-2 combines with J gene TRBJ2-1; D unresolved. V was pared by 1 base and J by 7 bases, with 14 bases between. The germline V gene has CDR1 SGHTA and CDR2 FQGNSA. The CDR3 runs 15 residues. The CDR3 sequence: CASSLVGWGSNEQFF. CDR3 in DNA: TGTGCCAGCAGCTTAGTCGGGTGGGGTTCTAATGAGCAGTTCTTC.

The chain combines TRBV7-8 with TRBJ2-1; 7 nucleotides agree with TRBD2. There are 16 residues in the CDR3. CDR1 is SGHVS, CDR2 FQNEAQ, per germline. V shed 5 bases, J shed 0 bases, and the junction held 7 bases outside the gene matches. This chain's CDR3 is CASSPGLSRSYNEQFF. CDR3 DNA sequence: TGTGCCAGCAGCCCGGGACTATCCCGCTCCTACAATGAGCAGTTCTTC.

The chain uses TRBV2 and TRBJ2-3, with D tentatively TRBD2 (6 bases). The CDR3 totals 15 residues. The V gene lost 5 bases and the J gene lost 6 bases, with 18 bases spanning the gap. The germline CDR1 and CDR2 sequences are SNHLY and FYNNEI. The CDR3 coding sequence is TGTGCCAGCAGTCGTGGGACTGGGGTTGTGGATACGCAGTATTTT. As protein: CASSRGTGVVDTQYF. The whole variable domain, remainder taken from reference TRBV2 and TRBJ2-3, is EPEVTQTPSHQVTQMGQEVILRCVPISNHLYFYWYRQILGQKVEFLVSFYNNEISEKSEIFDDQFSVERPDGSNFTLKIRSTKLEDSAMYFCASSRGTGVVDTQYFGPGTRLTVL.

In its sample, this clone was seen once. The genes are TRBV28 and TRBJ2-3; no firm D call. The CDR3 is 16 residues long. Germline CDR1 is MDHEN and CDR2 is SYDVKM. Trimming took 4 bases from V and 0 from J, leaving 14 bases between them. The CDR3 DNA reads TGTGCCAGCAGTTCAGGATCTCCTCCTAGCACAGATACGCAGTATTTT. Its protein is CASSSGSPPSTDTQYF.

This clone was detected once. The V call is TRBV5-1, the J call TRBJ2-2; 8 bases fit TRBD2. The CDR3 runs to 16 residues. Per the germline V gene, CDR1 is SGHRS and CDR2 is YFSETQ. The V segment lost 3 bases and the J segment 0 bases; nucleotides outside the gene matches: 4. The CDR3 nucleotides are TGCGCCAGCAGCTGGCTAGCGGGTCCGAACACCGGGGAGCTGTTTTTT. Its translation: CASSWLAGPNTGELFF.

V gene TRBV21-1 combines with J gene TRBJ2-3; the table's TRBD1 call for D was not verified on the DNA. TRBV21-1 is a pseudogene locus. The CDR3 totals 13 residues. The CDR3 spells CASSEQPADTQYF. The CDR3 DNA sequence: TGTGCCAGCAGCGAACAGCCTGCAGATACGCAGTATTTT.

J is TRBJ1-1 and V is TRBV10-2, with D possibly TRBD1 on 6 matching bases. Trimming left V 6 bases short and J 5 bases short, with 13 bases between. Germline values: CDR1 WSHSY, CDR2 SAAADI. The CDR3 is 13 residues long. CDR3 region: CASRKGEWTEAFF. CDR3 DNA sequence: TGCGCCAGCAGGAAGGGGGAATGGACTGAAGCTTTCTTT.

This sequence joins TRBV6-1 and TRBJ2-5, with D unresolved. CDR1 is MNHNS and CDR2 is SASEGT in the germline V gene. The CDR3 is made up of 14 amino acids. V lost 6 bases to trimming and J lost 5 bases, with 16 bases between them. The CDR3 DNA is TGTGCCAGCAGCGAAAGTTGGACGTCGGAGACCCAGTACTTC. Encoded protein: CASSESWTSETQYF.

The J gene is TRBJ1-3, the V gene TRBV30, with TRBD1 as a possible D gene (6 bases). Germline V gene data show CDR1 as GTSNPN and CDR2 as SVGIG (reference sequence). The CDR3 is 15 residues long. Trimming pared 2 bases from V and 2 bases from J, leaving 13 bases between. The CDR3 DNA reads as TGTGCCTGGAGTCTCGGACAGTCGACTGGAAACACCATATATTTT. The encoded protein is CAWSLGQSTGNTIYF.

This chain joins TRBV14 and TRBJ2-1; 9 bases are a match to TRBD1. The CDR3 spans 16 residues. Trimming cost V 1 base and J 8 bases; bases outside gene matches: 9. Per the germline V gene, CDR1 is SGHDN and CDR2 is FVKESK. CDR3 protein: CASSQGSGTGIYEQFF. The CDR3 coding sequence is TGTGCCAGCAGCCAAGGTTCCGGGACAGGGATTTATGAGCAGTTCTTC.

The rearrangement links TRBV5-4 to TRBJ2-1; 9 nucleotides align to TRBD2. The CDR3 is 20 residues long. The V gene end was trimmed by 2 bases and the J gene end by 1 base; junction bases not matched to a gene: 16. Germline values: CDR1 SGHNT, CDR2 YYREEE (reference sequence). The CDR3 is CASSLAAGSGSSLSYNEQFF. The CDR3 DNA is TGTGCCAGCAGCTTAGCCGCGGGTAGCGGGAGTAGTCTATCCTACAATGAGCAGTTCTTC.